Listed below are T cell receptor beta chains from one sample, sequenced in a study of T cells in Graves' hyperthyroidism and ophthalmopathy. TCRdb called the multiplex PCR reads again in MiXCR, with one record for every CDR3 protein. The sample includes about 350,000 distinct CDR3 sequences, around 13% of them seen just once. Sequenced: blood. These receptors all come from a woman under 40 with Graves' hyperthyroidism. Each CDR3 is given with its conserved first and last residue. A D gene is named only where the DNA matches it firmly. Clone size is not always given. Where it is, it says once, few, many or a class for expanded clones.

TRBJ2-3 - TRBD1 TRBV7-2 TGTGCCAGCAGCTCACCCGGGACAGGGGGCCAAGCGCAGTATTTT CASSSPGTGGQAQYF
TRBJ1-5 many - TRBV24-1 TGTGCCACCAGTGATGGGGGACAGCCCCAGCATTTT CATSDGGQPQHF
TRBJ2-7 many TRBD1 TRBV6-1 TGTGCCAGCAGTGGCGGACAGGGGGGTATAGACGAGCAGTACTTC CASSGGQGGIDEQYF
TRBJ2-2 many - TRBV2 TGTGCCAGCAGTCAACTAGGCACCGGGGAGCTGTTTTTT CASSQLGTGELFF
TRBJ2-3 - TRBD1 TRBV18 TGTGCCAGCTCACCAGGGGACAGGGTTGAAGATACGCAGTATTTT CASSPGDRVEDTQYF
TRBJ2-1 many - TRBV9 TGTGCCAGCAGCGTCTTAGGGACCGAGCAGTTCTTC CASSVLGTEQFF
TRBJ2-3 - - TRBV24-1 TGTGCCACCAGTGAAAATAGACGGGCAGATACGCAGTATTTT CATSENRRADTQYF
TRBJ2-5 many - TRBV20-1 TGCAGTGCTACACGGACTGATCGAGAGACCCAGTACTTC CSATRTDRETQYF
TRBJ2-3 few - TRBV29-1 TGCACCTCTAGGGCTGGCACAGATACGCAGTATTTT CTSRAGTDTQYF
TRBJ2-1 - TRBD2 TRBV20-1 TGCAGTTTTCCCTCCGAGACTAGCTCTACTGGCGAGCAGTTCTTC CSFPSETSSTGEQFF
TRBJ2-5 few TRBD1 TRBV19 TGTGCCACCGGGACAGAGAAGGAGACCCAGTACTTC CATGTEKETQYF
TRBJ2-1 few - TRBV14 TGTGCCAGCAGCCAAACAGCCAGGGGGGTCAGTGAGCAGTTCTTC CASSQTARGVSEQFF
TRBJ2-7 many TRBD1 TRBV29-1 TGCAGCGTTGAAGGCGGGGACAGGATCAACGAGCAGTACTTC CSVEGGDRINEQYF
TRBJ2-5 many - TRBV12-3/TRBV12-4 TGTGCCAGCAGTCCCCGGGGGAAAGAGACCCAGTACTTC CASSPRGKETQYF
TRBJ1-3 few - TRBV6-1 TGTGCCAGCAGTCGATCGACAGGCGAAAACACCATATATTTT CASSRSTGENTIYF
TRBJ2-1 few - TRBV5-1 TGCGCCAGCAACAGGGTTGGTGATGAGCAGTTCTTC CASNRVGDEQFF
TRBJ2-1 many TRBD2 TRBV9 TGTGCCAGCAGCGTAGCTACGGGGGGGAATGAGCAGTTCTTC CASSVATGGNEQFF
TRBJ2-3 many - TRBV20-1 TGCAGTGCTAGAGATCTAGCCATAAGAACAGATACGCAGTATTTT CSARDLAIRTDTQYF
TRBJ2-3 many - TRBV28 TGTGCCAGCAGTCCCCTTGGAGCGGATACTGGCACAGATACGCAGTATTTT CASSPLGADTGTDTQYF
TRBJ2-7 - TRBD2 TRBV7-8 TGTGCCAGCACCCTCCGGGAGGCCCCTTGGGGGAACGAGCAGTACTTC CASTLREAPWGNEQYF
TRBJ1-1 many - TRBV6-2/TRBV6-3 TGTGCCAGCACAGAGCATACTCAGAACACTGAAGCTTTCTTT CASTEHTQNTEAFF